This T cell receptor (beta chain) was identified during a study of relationships among human T cell subsets. The CD45RA-negative fraction was bead-selected with anti-CD45RO to obtain memory T cells. The T cell receptor alpha and beta CDR3 regions were amplified from mRNA by semiquantitative ARM-PCR. Exponential amplification used communal superprimers after tagged nested gene-specific primers in ARM-PCR. Using its own MiXCR run on the multiplex PCR reads, TCRdb lists one record per CDR3 protein. The sample shows about 9,100 distinct CDR3 sequences, about 50% of them seen only once. General observations from the study: Th1, Th2 and regulatory subsets overlapped substantially in CDR3 sequences. V, D, J usage, CDR3 length and N-additions were similar across seven subsets.

This CDR3 region has 14 residues. Germline-derived CDR1 and CDR2 are SGHKS and YYEKEE (reference sequence). Between the trimmed V and J ends, which lost 4 bases and 2 bases, there was a span of 12 bases. About this clonotype itself: Its antigen is currently unknown.

The rearrangement uses TRBV5-5 and TRBJ1-1; no reliable D call. Material: memory T cells sorted from blood. The source is a man in his forties in good health. DNA for the CDR3: TGTGCCAGCAGCCTAGTGCATAGCAACACTGAAGCTTTCTTT. It encodes CASSLVHSNTEAFF.